This TCR beta chain was recorded in a study of glioma-infiltrating T cells after dendritic cell vaccination (TCRdb year 2016). A note on the overall study: The cohort included some 15 glioblastoma patients drawn from Phase I and II dendritic cell vaccination trials, of whom 9 were newly diagnosed and 6 had recurrent disease. Autologous tumor lysate-pulsed dendritic cell vaccination was administered to the patients between the early 2000s and the early 2010s. The vaccine was prepared from monocyte-derived dendritic cells that were cultured for seven days with IL-4 and GM-CSF and then pulsed overnight with autologous tumor lysate. Survival after dendritic cell vaccination was correlated with TCR sequencing metrics, including TIL content and tumor-blood repertoire overlap. Each patient was given three intradermal dendritic cell vaccine injections, spaced two weeks apart, in the arm below the axilla. In glioblastoma patients vaccinated with dendritic cells, deep sequencing of TCR beta CDR3 regions served to measure the amount of tumor-infiltrating lymphocytes and to compare repertoires between tumor and blood. On the study overall, not on this receptor specifically: TCR clonality showed no direct relationship with survival, which suggests that a diverse polyclonal response may matter. The cohort was small and heterogeneous, with few patients having full blood and tumor sets and even fewer initial-recurrent tumor pairs. The three-group TCR overlap response model was described as speculative and requiring prospective validation. After dendritic cell vaccination, a higher estimated pretreatment TIL content predicted longer time to progression and longer overall survival.

The germline V gene yields SQVTM for CDR1 and ANQGSEA for CDR2. Trimming accounts for 1 base at V and 5 bases at J, while the number of junction bases matched to no gene is 2. The CDR3 starts with the cysteine, ends with the phenylalanine, and has 15 residues. The DNA shown is the 45-base CDR3, in frame from base 1. Selection of patients required sufficient residual fresh-frozen tumor tissue and over two years of available survival data. Although molecular status otherwise differed among the glioblastoma patients, no patient had an isocitrate dehydrogenase mutation. PBMC collection took place before vaccination, two weeks after the third vaccination, and at tumor progression if progression occurred. The Qiagen DNeasy Blood extraction Kit was used to extract genomic DNA. Remarks on this clone: Its antigen remains unidentified. Base-call qualities are not available, and no considerably larger clone is one nucleotide away.

Using the immunoSEQ assay, TCRB CDR3 regions were amplified from 1.5 to 2 micrograms of genomic DNA, or from all available DNA when less than that was on hand. For multiplex PCR, 60 forward primers for TCR V beta segments and 13 reverse primers for J beta segments were used. To estimate the number of reads per starting template, synthetic control templates were added to each sample at limiting dilution. The Illumina HiSeq System generated 87 bp sequencing reads. The source study handled its data this way. PCR and sequencing errors were removed by a nearest neighbor algorithm that merged closely related sequences. TCR overlap was defined as the percentage of unique tumor TCR beta sequences that were also present in the same patient's peripheral blood. TCRdb provides this immuneACCESS table in a form limited to in-frame rearrangements. Some clones are lacking; in checked studies, under half of them reflect an unresolved V gene, and why the rest are absent is not known. V and J calls and clone size follow that table, whereas D and trimming were derived from the DNA. Recorded for this sample are tens of thousands of clones; over 75% of them occurred a single time. Roughly 2.2% of the sample is held by the ten biggest clonotypes.

The sequence joins TRBV29-1 to TRBJ2-3; TRBD2 fits 14 bases in the junction. This sequence was found in a human donor with glioblastoma. Source: blood, taken before dendritic cell vaccination. The CDR3 here reads CSVEGTSGRQDTQYF. DNA sequence: TGCAGCGTTGAAGGGACTAGCGGGAGGCAAGATACGCAGTATTTT.